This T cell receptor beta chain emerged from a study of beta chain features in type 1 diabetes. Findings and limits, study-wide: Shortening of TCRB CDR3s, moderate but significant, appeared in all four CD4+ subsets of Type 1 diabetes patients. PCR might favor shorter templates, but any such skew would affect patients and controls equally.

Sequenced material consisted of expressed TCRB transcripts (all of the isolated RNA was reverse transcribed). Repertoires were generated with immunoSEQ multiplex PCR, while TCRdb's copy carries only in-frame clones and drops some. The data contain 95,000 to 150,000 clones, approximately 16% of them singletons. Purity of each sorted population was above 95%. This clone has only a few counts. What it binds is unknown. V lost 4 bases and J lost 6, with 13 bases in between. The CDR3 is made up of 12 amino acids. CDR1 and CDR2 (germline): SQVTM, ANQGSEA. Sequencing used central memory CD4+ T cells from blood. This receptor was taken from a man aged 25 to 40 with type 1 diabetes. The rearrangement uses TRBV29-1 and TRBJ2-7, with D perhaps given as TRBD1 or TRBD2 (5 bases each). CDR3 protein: CSVGWGPGEQYF. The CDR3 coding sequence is TGCAGCGTTGGGTGGGGACCTGGCGAGCAGTACTTC.